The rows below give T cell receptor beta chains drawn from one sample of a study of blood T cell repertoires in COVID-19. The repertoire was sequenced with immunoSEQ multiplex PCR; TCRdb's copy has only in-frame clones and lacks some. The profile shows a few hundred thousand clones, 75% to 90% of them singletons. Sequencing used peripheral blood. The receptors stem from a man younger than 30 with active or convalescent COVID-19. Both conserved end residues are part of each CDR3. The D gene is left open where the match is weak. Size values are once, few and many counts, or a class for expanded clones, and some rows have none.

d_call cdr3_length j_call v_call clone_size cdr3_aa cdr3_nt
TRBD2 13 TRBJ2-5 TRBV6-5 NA CASSLGLVGTQYF TGTGCCAGCAGTCTTGGACTAGTCGGGACCCAGTACTTC
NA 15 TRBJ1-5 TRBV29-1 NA CSVLPGIRSNQPQHF TGCAGCGTCCTCCCAGGGATTAGGAGCAATCAGCCCCAGCATTTT
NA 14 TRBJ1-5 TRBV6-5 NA CASMEGVADQPQHF TGTGCCAGCATGGAAGGGGTGGCTGATCAGCCCCAGCATTTT
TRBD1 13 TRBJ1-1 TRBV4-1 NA CASSPRQGDEAFF TGCGCCAGCAGCCCCCGACAGGGAGATGAAGCTTTCTTT
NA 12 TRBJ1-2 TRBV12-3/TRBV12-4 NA CATTMRGDGYTF TGTGCCACCACCATGCGGGGGGATGGCTACACCTTC
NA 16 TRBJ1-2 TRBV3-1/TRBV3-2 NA CASSPLRGDPNYGYTF TGTGCCAGCAGCCCCCTTCGCGGGGACCCTAACTATGGCTACACCTTC
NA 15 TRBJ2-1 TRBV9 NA CASSQYGGPQNEQFF TGTGCCAGCAGCCAATACGGAGGGCCACAAAATGAGCAGTTCTTC
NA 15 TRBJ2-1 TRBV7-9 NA CASSSQQRGSNEQFF TGTGCCAGCAGCTCACAGCAACGGGGAAGCAATGAGCAGTTCTTC
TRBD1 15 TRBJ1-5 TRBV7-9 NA CASSFTGDSNQPQHF TGTGCCAGCAGCTTTACAGGGGATAGCAATCAGCCCCAGCATTTT
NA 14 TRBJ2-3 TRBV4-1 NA CASSQVGGRDTQYF TGCGCCAGCAGCCAAGTAGGAGGGAGAGATACGCAGTATTTT
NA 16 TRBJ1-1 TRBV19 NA CASSVRAHAGGTEAFF TGTGCCAGTAGTGTACGGGCGCACGCGGGTGGCACTGAAGCTTTCTTT
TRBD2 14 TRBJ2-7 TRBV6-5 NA CASSSSGISYEQYF TGTGCCAGCAGTTCTAGCGGGATTTCCTACGAGCAGTACTTC
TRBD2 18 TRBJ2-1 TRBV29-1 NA CSVESEGLEVISYNEQFF TGCAGCGTTGAATCTGAGGGACTAGAAGTCATCTCCTACAATGAGCAGTTCTTC
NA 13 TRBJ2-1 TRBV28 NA CARGQDGHNEQFF TGTGCCAGGGGACAAGATGGACACAATGAGCAGTTCTTC
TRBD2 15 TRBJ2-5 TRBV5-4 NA CASSLPYAGGETQYF TGTGCCAGCAGCTTACCCTACGCGGGAGGAGAGACCCAGTACTTC
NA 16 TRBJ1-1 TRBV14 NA CASSSQPAALNTEAFF TGTGCCAGCAGCTCGCAACCGGCAGCACTAAACACTGAAGCTTTCTTT
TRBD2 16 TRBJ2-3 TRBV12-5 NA CASGQNSGRRPDTQYF TGTGCTAGTGGCCAGAATAGCGGGAGGAGGCCAGATACGCAGTATTTT
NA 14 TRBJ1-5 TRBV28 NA CASSLSRSYQPQHF TGTGCCAGCAGTCTTTCACGGTCGTATCAGCCCCAGCATTTT
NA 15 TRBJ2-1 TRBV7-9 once CASSPPPRTDNEQFF TGTGCCAGCAGCCCCCCCCCGCGGACTGACAATGAGCAGTTCTTC
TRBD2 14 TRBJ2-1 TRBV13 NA CASSPRLAGNEQFF TGTGCCAGCAGCCCCCGACTAGCGGGAAATGAGCAGTTCTTC
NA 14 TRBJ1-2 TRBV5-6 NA CASSLFPYTNGYTF TGTGCCAGCAGCTTGTTCCCATACACTAATGGCTACACCTTC
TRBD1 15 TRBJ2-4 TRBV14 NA CASSRVRGAKNIQYF TGTGCCAGCAGCCGTGTCAGGGGGGCCAAAAACATTCAGTACTTC
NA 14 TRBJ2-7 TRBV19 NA CASSSFAGNYEQYF TGTGCCAGTAGTAGCTTTGCGGGGAACTACGAGCAGTACTTC
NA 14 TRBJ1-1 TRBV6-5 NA CASRPTIMNTEAFF TGTGCCAGCAGACCGACAATCATGAACACTGAAGCTTTCTTT
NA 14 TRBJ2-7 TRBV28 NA CASSLLGGPNEQYF TGTGCCAGCAGTTTATTGGGGGGACCGAACGAGCAGTACTTC
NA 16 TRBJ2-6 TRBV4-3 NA CASSQEEGSGANVLTF TGCGCCAGCAGCCAAGAGGAGGGTTCCGGGGCCAACGTCCTGACTTTC
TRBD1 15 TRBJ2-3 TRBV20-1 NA CSASPGQGFTDTQYF TGCAGTGCTAGTCCGGGACAGGGATTCACAGATACGCAGTATTTT
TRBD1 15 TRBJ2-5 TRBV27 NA CASSPRDRVTETQYF TGTGCCAGCAGTCCTCGGGACAGGGTAACAGAGACCCAGTACTTC
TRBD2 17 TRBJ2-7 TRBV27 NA CASSLLGSTGTSYEQYF TGTGCCAGCAGTTTATTAGGCTCAACCGGGACTAGCTACGAGCAGTACTTC
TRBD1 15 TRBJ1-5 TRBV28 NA CASSSRTGGFQPQHF TGTGCCAGCAGTTCTCGGACAGGGGGCTTTCAGCCCCAGCATTTT
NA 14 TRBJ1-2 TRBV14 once CASSQDWADRGYTF TGTGCCAGCAGCCAAGACTGGGCAGACAGAGGCTACACCTTC
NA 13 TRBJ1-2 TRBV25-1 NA CASSEYTGGGYTF TGTGCCAGCAGTGAATATACTGGTGGTGGCTACACCTTC
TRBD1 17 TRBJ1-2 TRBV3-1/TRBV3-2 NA CASSQVPGGRWLYGYTF TGTGCCAGCAGCCAAGTCCCAGGGGGCAGATGGCTGTATGGCTACACCTTC
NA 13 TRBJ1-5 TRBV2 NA CASSFQGNQPQHF TGTGCCAGCAGTTTTCAGGGGAATCAGCCCCAGCATTTT
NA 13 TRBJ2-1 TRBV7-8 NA CASSPRQDLEQFF TGTGCCAGCAGCCCCCGACAGGACTTAGAGCAGTTCTTC
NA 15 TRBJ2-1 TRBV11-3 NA CASSLGASGYGMQFF TGTGCCAGCAGCTTAGGGGCTTCTGGTTACGGAATGCAGTTCTTC
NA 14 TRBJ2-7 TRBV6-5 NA CASSLGGQVYEQYF TGTGCCAGCAGCCTCGGCGGGCAGGTGTACGAGCAGTACTTC
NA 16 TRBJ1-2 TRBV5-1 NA CASSLLGQGFDYGYTF TGCGCCAGCAGCTTGCTTGGTCAGGGTTTTGACTATGGCTACACCTTC
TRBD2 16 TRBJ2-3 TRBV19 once CASSMVGRGDTDTQYF TGTGCCAGTAGTATGGTGGGGCGGGGGGACACAGATACGCAGTATTTT
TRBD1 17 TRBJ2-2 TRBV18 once CASSPAEDRGATGELFF TGTGCCAGCTCACCTGCCGAGGACAGGGGGGCCACCGGGGAGCTGTTTTTT